This TCR beta chain was recovered during a study of T cell clonality in common variable immunodeficiency. The CDR3 contains 14 residues. Germline V gene sequence: CDR1 SGHTA, CDR2 FQGNSA. The table came from immunoSEQ multiplex PCR; TCRdb's copy has only in-frame clones and leaves some out. The data show about 39,000 clones, with none appearing a single time. This clone was seen a handful of times. The read ends 3 residues shy of where the CDR3 ends; the end is completed using the germline J gene. Material for sequencing was peripheral blood mononuclear cells. The receptor was isolated from a person between 18 and 69 years old in good health. This rearrangement joins TRBV7-2 to TRBJ2-2, with a possible D match to TRBD1 (5 bases). The CDR3 is CASSLGVLGEKLFF. CDR3 bases read: TGTGCCAGCAGCTTAGGAGTTTTAGGGGAAAAG. The whole variable domain, filled in from reference TRBV7-2 and TRBJ2-2, reads GAGVSQSPSNKVTEKGKDVELRCDPISGHTALYWYRQSLGQGLEFLIYFQGNSAPDKSGLPSDRFSAERTGGSVSTLTIQRTQQEDSAVYLCASSLGVLGEKLFFGEGSRLTVL.